A selection of T cell receptor beta chains follows, all from one sample in a study of blood T cell repertoires in COVID-19. Sequencing was performed with immunoSEQ multiplex PCR; in TCRdb, only in-frame clones are kept and a portion is missing. In the table there are around 200,000 clones, 79% of which are singletons. The sequenced material came from peripheral blood. These receptors came from a woman in her 40s with COVID-19, enrolled during active disease. The CDR3 runs from the conserved cysteine through the conserved F or W. The D gene is left open where the match is weak. Expanded clones are given a class, and other clones once, few, many or no size at all.

j_call	v_call	d_call	cdr3_length	clone_size	cdr3_aa	cdr3_nt
TRBJ2-1	TRBV3-1/TRBV3-2	TRBD2	14	-	CASSPRTSGSEQFF	TGTGCCAGCAGCCCCCGGACTAGCGGGAGTGAGCAGTTCTTC
TRBJ1-3	TRBV19	TRBD1	13	-	CASRQGAGNTIYF	TGTGCCAGCCGACAGGGGGCTGGAAACACCATATATTTT
TRBJ2-1	TRBV5-4	TRBD2	15	-	CASSPPAGGYNEQFF	TGTGCCAGCAGCCCACCGGCGGGGGGTTACAATGAGCAGTTCTTC
TRBJ2-3	TRBV3-1/TRBV3-2	TRBD2	18	once	CASSQEGLAGGGTDTQYF	TGTGCCAGCAGCCAAGAAGGACTAGCGGGGGGGGGCACAGATACGCAGTATTTT
TRBJ2-7	TRBV6-6	-	15	-	CASSPGTSVWYEQYF	TGTGCCAGCAGTCCCGGGACAAGTGTATGGTACGAGCAGTACTTC
TRBJ2-5	TRBV10-1	TRBD2	12	few	CASSDQGGSQYF	TGCGCCAGCAGTGACCAGGGAGGGTCCCAGTACTTC
TRBJ2-5	TRBV7-8	-	12	-	CASSPQQETQYF	TGTGCCAGCAGCCCCCAGCAAGAGACCCAGTACTTC
TRBJ1-6	TRBV3-1/TRBV3-2	-	15	-	CASSRGRRENSPLHF	TGTGCCAGCAGCCGTGGCAGGCGGGAGAATTCACCCCTCCACTTT
TRBJ2-7	TRBV18	-	13	-	CASSPSQGTEQYF	TGTGCCAGCTCGCCTTCTCAGGGGACCGAGCAGTACTTC
TRBJ1-2	TRBV6-2/TRBV6-3	TRBD1	19	-	CASSYDRGRGRDSDYGYTF	TGTGCCAGCAGTTACGACAGGGGGCGAGGGAGAGACTCGGACTATGGCTACACCTTC
TRBJ2-5	TRBV5-1	-	15	-	CASSLPQGPGETQYF	TGCGCCAGCAGCCTACCACAGGGTCCGGGAGAGACCCAGTACTTC
TRBJ1-1	TRBV3-1/TRBV3-2	-	11	-	CATRRNTEAFF	TGTGCCACTAGGAGAAACACTGAAGCTTTCTTT
TRBJ2-7	TRBV19	TRBD2	16	-	CASSLSGLAGGHEQYF	TGTGCCAGTAGTCTCTCCGGACTAGCGGGGGGTCACGAGCAGTACTTC
TRBJ1-4	TRBV19	TRBD1	15	-	CASSMGTGASEKLFF	TGTGCCAGTAGTATGGGGACAGGGGCTTCCGAAAAACTGTTTTTT
TRBJ2-7	TRBV9	-	15	-	CASSSRQGGVYEQYF	TGTGCCAGCAGCTCACGACAGGGAGGTGTCTACGAGCAGTACTTC
TRBJ1-1	TRBV27	TRBD1	16	-	CASSLSSVNRGTEAFF	TGTGCCAGCAGTTTATCGTCGGTGAACAGGGGCACTGAAGCTTTCTTT
TRBJ1-6	TRBV7-6	-	14	-	CASSLQDGGSPLHF	TGTGCCAGCAGCTTACAGGACGGGGGATCACCCCTCCACTTT
TRBJ1-1	TRBV21-1	-	17	once	CASSKGKGANRDTEAFF	TGTGCCAGCAGCAAGGGTAAGGGGGCGAATAGGGACACTGAAGCTTTCTTT
TRBJ1-1	TRBV24-1	-	13	few	CPTVPGRSTEAFF	TGTCCGACGGTGCCGGGAAGGAGCACTGAAGCTTTCTTT
TRBJ2-5	TRBV6-5	TRBD2	15	-	CASRSPGLGRETQYF	TGTGCCAGCAGGTCCCCGGGACTAGGAAGAGAGACCCAGTACTTC
TRBJ1-1	TRBV29-1	-	16	few	CSARPGGKRGGTEAFF	TGCAGCGCCCGCCCGGGAGGAAAAAGGGGCGGCACTGAAGCTTTCTTT
TRBJ2-7	TRBV15	-	15	-	CATSRVAGDYYEQYF	TGTGCCACCAGCAGAGTGGCAGGGGATTACTACGAGCAGTACTTC
TRBJ1-2	TRBV19	-	14	-	CAIDQGQGRFGYTF	TGTGCCATCGATCAAGGGCAGGGGCGTTTTGGCTACACCTTC